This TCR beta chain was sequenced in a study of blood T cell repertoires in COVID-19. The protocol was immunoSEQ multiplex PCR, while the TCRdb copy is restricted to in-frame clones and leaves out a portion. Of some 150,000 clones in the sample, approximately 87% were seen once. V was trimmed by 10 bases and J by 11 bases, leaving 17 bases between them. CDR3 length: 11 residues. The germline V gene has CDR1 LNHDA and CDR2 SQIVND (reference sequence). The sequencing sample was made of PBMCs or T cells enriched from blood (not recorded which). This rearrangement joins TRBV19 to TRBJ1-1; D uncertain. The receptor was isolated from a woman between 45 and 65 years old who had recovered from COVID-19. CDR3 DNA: TGTGCCACCTCCGACGGGAACTGGGCTTTCTTT. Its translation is CATSDGNWAFF.